These 5 T cell receptor beta chains were sequenced from one sample in a study of blood T cell repertoires in COVID-19. Sequencing used immunoSEQ multiplex PCR; TCRdb keeps in-frame clones, though not all of them. The sample gives 200,000 to 250,000 clones, roughly 75% of which show up once; 4.5% to 7% is in the top ten. Sample: peripheral blood. These receptors were obtained from a woman between 65 and 79 years old with acute or convalescent COVID-19.

Regarding this clone: Mismatch with germline at one junction end may stem from a read error. This chain links TRBV19 with TRBJ1-4, with 7 bases fitting TRBD1. In germline, CDR1 is LNHDA, CDR2 SQIVND (reference sequence). The length of the CDR3 is 13 residues. The CDR3 region is CASSLDRANRLFF. The CDR3, as DNA: TGTGCCAGTAGTTTAGACAGGGCGAATCGACTGTTTTTT.

The rearrangement links TRBV19 to TRBJ1-2, with 10 bases matching TRBD1. This CDR3 region has 13 residues. J lost 6 bases, V lost 3 bases, and 1 base had no gene match. Per the germline V gene, CDR1 is LNHDA and CDR2 is SQIVND (reference sequence). DNA for the CDR3: TGTGCCAGTAGTATCGGGACAGGGGATGGCTACACCTTC. As protein: CASSIGTGDGYTF.

CDR3 coding DNA: TGTGCCAGCAGTTCGTTAGACAGGAACATTCAGTACTTC. Residues: CASSSLDRNIQYF. This sequence joins TRBV12-3 or TRBV12-4 and TRBJ2-4; a possible D gene is TRBD1 (6 bases). V lost 4 bases and J 7 bases, leaving 11 bases between the germline ends. This CDR3 has 13 amino acids.

There are a few counts of this clone. This chain's CDR3 is CASKTTSGTNTGELFF. CDR3 DNA sequence: TGTGCCAGCAAGACTACTAGCGGCACGAACACCGGGGAGCTGTTTTTT. V usage is TRBV28 and J usage is TRBJ2-2; 8 bases are a match to TRBD2. The V gene end was trimmed by 7 bases and the J gene end by 0 bases; junction bases not matched to a gene: 7. The CDR3 length is 16 residues. CDR1 is MDHEN, CDR2 SYDVKM, per germline.

The chain recombines TRBV29-1 with TRBJ1-2, with TRBD1 identical over 8 bases. V lost 7 bases, J lost 3 bases, and 13 bases stayed unmatched. Per germline, CDR1 SQVTM and CDR2 ANQGSEA. This CDR3 has 15 residues. CDR3 region: CSGQIFGQGDYGYTF. DNA for the CDR3: TGCAGCGGCCAGATCTTCGGACAGGGCGACTATGGCTACACCTTC.